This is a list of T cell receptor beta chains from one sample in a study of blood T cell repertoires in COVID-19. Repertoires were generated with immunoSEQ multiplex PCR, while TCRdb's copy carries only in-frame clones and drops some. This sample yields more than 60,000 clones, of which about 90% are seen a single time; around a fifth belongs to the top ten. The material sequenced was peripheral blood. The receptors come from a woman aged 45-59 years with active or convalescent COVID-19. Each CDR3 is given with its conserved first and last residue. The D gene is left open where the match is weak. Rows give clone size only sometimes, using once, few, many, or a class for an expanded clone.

CDR3aa: CASRLGQLNSPLHF
CDR3nt: TGTGCCAGCAGACTTGGACAGTTGAATTCACCCCTCCACTTT
j_gene: TRBJ1-6
d_gene: -
abundance: -
v_gene: TRBV6-5

CDR3aa: CASSQVDTYEQYF
CDR3nt: TGTGCCAGCAGCCAAGTAGACACTTACGAGCAGTACTTC
j_gene: TRBJ2-7
d_gene: -
abundance: -
v_gene: TRBV3-1/TRBV3-2

CDR3aa: CASSEGGIRSGSGELFF
CDR3nt: TGTGCCAGCAGTGAAGGAGGCATCCGATCGGGATCTGGAGAGCTGTTTTTT
j_gene: TRBJ2-2
d_gene: -
abundance: -
v_gene: TRBV2

CDR3aa: CASSGNSGIENEQFF
CDR3nt: TGTGCCAGCAGCGGAAATAGCGGGATAGAGAATGAGCAGTTCTTC
j_gene: TRBJ2-1
d_gene: TRBD2
abundance: -
v_gene: TRBV9

CDR3aa: CASSQRTGVGEKLFF
CDR3nt: TGTGCCAGCAGCCAAAGGACAGGAGTTGGGGAAAAACTGTTTTTT
j_gene: TRBJ1-4
d_gene: TRBD1
abundance: -
v_gene: TRBV7-9

CDR3aa: CASSEEWDYTYEQYF
CDR3nt: TGTGCCAGCAGTGAGGAATGGGACTACACCTACGAGCAGTACTTC
j_gene: TRBJ2-7
d_gene: TRBD2
abundance: -
v_gene: TRBV2

CDR3aa: CASSPPGLRPKTGGNSPLHF
CDR3nt: TGTGCCAGCTCCCCACCAGGGCTGAGACCGAAGACAGGGGGCAATTCACCCCTCCACTTT
j_gene: TRBJ1-6
d_gene: TRBD1
abundance: once
v_gene: TRBV18

CDR3aa: CASSPDRVEEFF
CDR3nt: TGCGCCAGCAGCCCCGACAGGGTGGAGGAGTTCTTC
j_gene: TRBJ2-1
d_gene: TRBD1
abundance: -
v_gene: TRBV5-1

CDR3aa: CASSLSGGWTEAFF
CDR3nt: TGCGCCAGCAGCTTGTCGGGGGGCTGGACTGAAGCTTTCTTT
j_gene: TRBJ1-1
d_gene: -
abundance: -
v_gene: TRBV5-1

CDR3aa: CASSLGQSDTQYF
CDR3nt: TGTGCCAGCAGCTTGGGACAGTCAGATACGCAGTATTTT
j_gene: TRBJ2-3
d_gene: TRBD1
abundance: -
v_gene: TRBV11-3

CDR3aa: CASSATSGSGNTGELFF
CDR3nt: TGCGCCAGCAGCGCTACTAGCGGGAGTGGCAACACCGGGGAGCTGTTTTTT
j_gene: TRBJ2-2
d_gene: TRBD2
abundance: -
v_gene: TRBV5-1

CDR3aa: CASSLQGRSEKLFF
CDR3nt: TGTGCCAGCAGTTTACAGGGGCGCAGTGAAAAACTGTTTTTT
j_gene: TRBJ1-4
d_gene: TRBD1
abundance: -
v_gene: TRBV6-5

CDR3aa: CASSIAGVGWEQFF
CDR3nt: TGTGCCAGCAGTATAGCGGGAGTCGGTTGGGAGCAGTTCTTC
j_gene: TRBJ2-1
d_gene: TRBD2
abundance: -
v_gene: TRBV7-3

CDR3aa: CASSWGLAQYEQYF
CDR3nt: TGTGCCAGCAGCTGGGGACTAGCTCAATACGAGCAGTACTTC
j_gene: TRBJ2-7
d_gene: TRBD2
abundance: -
v_gene: TRBV13

CDR3aa: CAWKRSGDRGKENTEAFF
CDR3nt: TGTGCCTGGAAGAGGTCGGGGGACAGGGGTAAAGAAAACACTGAAGCTTTCTTT
j_gene: TRBJ1-1
d_gene: TRBD1
abundance: -
v_gene: TRBV30

CDR3aa: CSARPGVEQFF
CDR3nt: TGCAGTGCTAGACCGGGAGTTGAGCAGTTCTTC
j_gene: TRBJ2-1
d_gene: -
abundance: -
v_gene: TRBV20-1

CDR3aa: CASSRSGSEQFF
CDR3nt: TGTGCCAGCAGTCGCAGCGGCTCTGAGCAGTTCTTC
j_gene: TRBJ2-1
d_gene: -
abundance: once
v_gene: TRBV2

CDR3aa: CASSSGGGNQPQHF
CDR3nt: TGTGCCAGCAGCTCCGGGGGGGGCAATCAGCCCCAGCATTTT
j_gene: TRBJ1-5
d_gene: -
abundance: -
v_gene: TRBV6-6

CDR3aa: CASSMDTETQYF
CDR3nt: TGTGCTAGCAGCATGGACACAGAGACCCAGTACTTC
j_gene: TRBJ2-5
d_gene: -
abundance: many
v_gene: TRBV7-7

CDR3aa: CASSLEPSGRAEQYF
CDR3nt: TGTGCCAGCAGCTTAGAGCCTAGCGGGAGAGCCGAGCAGTACTTC
j_gene: TRBJ2-7
d_gene: TRBD2
abundance: few
v_gene: TRBV11-2

CDR3aa: CASSRLAGGVYEQYF
CDR3nt: TGCGCCAGCAGCCGACTAGCGGGAGGGGTATACGAGCAGTACTTC
j_gene: TRBJ2-7
d_gene: TRBD2
abundance: -
v_gene: TRBV4-1

CDR3aa: CASSPPSGSYEQYF
CDR3nt: TGTGCCAGCTCACCACCGAGCGGATCCTACGAGCAGTACTTC
j_gene: TRBJ2-7
d_gene: -
abundance: -
v_gene: TRBV18

CDR3aa: CASSPQGAGGNEQFF
CDR3nt: TGCGCCAGCAGCCCACAGGGGGCAGGGGGCAATGAGCAGTTCTTC
j_gene: TRBJ2-1
d_gene: TRBD1
abundance: -
v_gene: TRBV5-1

CDR3aa: CASSEISSGRGNEQFF
CDR3nt: TGCGCCAGCAGTGAAATCTCTAGCGGGAGAGGGAATGAGCAGTTCTTC
j_gene: TRBJ2-1
d_gene: TRBD2
abundance: -
v_gene: TRBV10-1

CDR3aa: CASSWGQAYGYTF
CDR3nt: TGCGCCAGCAGCTGGGGACAGGCCTATGGCTACACCTTC
j_gene: TRBJ1-2
d_gene: TRBD1
abundance: -
v_gene: TRBV5-1

CDR3aa: CASSSSGLAGTNEQFF
CDR3nt: TGCGCCAGCAGCTCCTCCGGACTAGCGGGAACTAATGAGCAGTTCTTC
j_gene: TRBJ2-1
d_gene: TRBD2
abundance: once
v_gene: TRBV5-1

CDR3aa: CASSLFTDTQYF
CDR3nt: TGTGCCAGCAGCCTATTCACAGATACGCAGTATTTT
j_gene: TRBJ2-3
d_gene: -
abundance: -
v_gene: TRBV7-8

CDR3aa: CASSYRADTQYF
CDR3nt: TGTGCCAGCAGTTACAGGGCAGATACGCAGTATTTT
j_gene: TRBJ2-3
d_gene: -
abundance: -
v_gene: TRBV28

CDR3aa: CSASPRVPTVTDTQYF
CDR3nt: TGCAGTGCTAGTCCCCGGGTCCCGACGGTCACAGATACGCAGTATTTT
j_gene: TRBJ2-3
d_gene: -
abundance: -
v_gene: TRBV20-1

CDR3aa: CASSSPDRAQPQHF
CDR3nt: TGTGCCAGCAGCTCCCCCGACAGGGCCCAGCCCCAGCATTTT
j_gene: TRBJ1-5
d_gene: TRBD1
abundance: -
v_gene: TRBV7-2

CDR3aa: CASSLAEVYGYTF
CDR3nt: TGTGCCAGCAGCTTAGCGGAGGTTTATGGCTACACCTTC
j_gene: TRBJ1-2
d_gene: -
abundance: -
v_gene: TRBV7-9

CDR3aa: CATSDPLRETQYF
CDR3nt: TGTGCCACCAGTGATCCGTTGAGGGAGACCCAGTACTTC
j_gene: TRBJ2-5
d_gene: -
abundance: -
v_gene: TRBV24-1

CDR3aa: CASSLIGTFYEQYF
CDR3nt: TGTGCCAGCAGCTTAATTGGCACGTTCTACGAGCAGTACTTC
j_gene: TRBJ2-7
d_gene: -
abundance: -
v_gene: TRBV7-9

CDR3aa: CASSSTGGAYNEQFF
CDR3nt: TGTGCCAGCAGCTCGACAGGGGGCGCGTACAATGAGCAGTTCTTC
j_gene: TRBJ2-1
d_gene: TRBD1
abundance: -
v_gene: TRBV7-3

CDR3aa: CASSTTRTSGSNTGELFF
CDR3nt: TGTGCCAGCAGCACGACTCGGACTAGCGGGAGTAACACCGGGGAGCTGTTTTTT
j_gene: TRBJ2-2
d_gene: TRBD2
abundance: -
v_gene: TRBV7-8

CDR3aa: CASSIAQGNYGYTF
CDR3nt: TGTGCCAGTAGTATAGCCCAGGGTAACTATGGCTACACCTTC
j_gene: TRBJ1-2
d_gene: -
abundance: once
v_gene: TRBV19

CDR3aa: CASSALPGQGKTQYF
CDR3nt: TGTGCCAGCAGTGCCCTTCCGGGACAGGGTAAGACCCAGTACTTC
j_gene: TRBJ2-5
d_gene: TRBD1
abundance: -
v_gene: TRBV9

CDR3aa: CASSQGTALSYNEQFF
CDR3nt: TGTGCCAGCAGCCAAGGGACAGCGTTATCCTACAATGAGCAGTTCTTC
j_gene: TRBJ2-1
d_gene: -
abundance: -
v_gene: TRBV3-1/TRBV3-2

CDR3aa: CASSSRDTSPTLHF
CDR3nt: TGTGCCAGCAGCTCCAGGGACACCTCTCCCACCCTCCACTTT
j_gene: TRBJ1-6
d_gene: -
abundance: -
v_gene: TRBV5-4

CDR3aa: CASSREGADRFYYGYTF
CDR3nt: TGTGCCAGTAGTCGAGAGGGCGCGGACAGGTTTTACTATGGCTACACCTTC
j_gene: TRBJ1-2
d_gene: TRBD1
abundance: -
v_gene: TRBV19

CDR3aa: CASSSAGGSNQPQHF
CDR3nt: TGCGCCAGCAGCTCCGCGGGGGGAAGCAATCAGCCCCAGCATTTT
j_gene: TRBJ1-5
d_gene: -
abundance: -
v_gene: TRBV5-1

CDR3aa: CASSHSLAGGTYEQYF
CDR3nt: TGTGCCAGCAGCCACTCACTAGCGGGAGGCACCTACGAGCAGTACTTC
j_gene: TRBJ2-7
d_gene: TRBD2
abundance: once
v_gene: TRBV3-1/TRBV3-2

CDR3aa: CASSKDRGPPTVTGNTIYF
CDR3nt: TGTGCCAGCAGCAAAGACAGGGGGCCCCCCACCGTCACTGGAAACACCATATATTTT
j_gene: TRBJ1-3
d_gene: -
abundance: -
v_gene: TRBV21-1

CDR3aa: CAWSSLGTSGGLSYNEQFF
CDR3nt: TGTGCCTGGAGTTCCCTCGGGACTAGCGGGGGACTATCCTACAATGAGCAGTTCTTC
j_gene: TRBJ2-1
d_gene: TRBD2
abundance: -
v_gene: TRBV30

CDR3aa: CASSTASDTQYF
CDR3nt: TGTGCCAGCAGTACAGCATCAGATACGCAGTATTTT
j_gene: TRBJ2-3
d_gene: -
abundance: medium-sized
v_gene: TRBV2

CDR3aa: CASSQLSQGNTEAFF
CDR3nt: TGTGCCAGCAGTCAACTCTCACAGGGGAACACTGAAGCTTTCTTT
j_gene: TRBJ1-1
d_gene: -
abundance: -
v_gene: TRBV28

CDR3aa: CAWSRTGEGYTF
CDR3nt: TGTGCCTGGAGTCGGACAGGGGAAGGCTACACCTTC
j_gene: TRBJ1-2
d_gene: TRBD1
abundance: once
v_gene: TRBV30

CDR3aa: CASSQGRGWGEQYF
CDR3nt: TGTGCCAGCAGCCAAGGAAGGGGCTGGGGCGAGCAGTACTTC
j_gene: TRBJ2-7
d_gene: -
abundance: once
v_gene: TRBV3-1/TRBV3-2